The source of this T cell receptor (beta chain) is a study of response to subunit inactivated influenza vaccine (dated by TCRdb to the late 2010s). Concerning the study at large: Deep quantitative T cell receptor repertoire profiling was used in the study to track responses to a trivalent subunit inactivated influenza vaccine.

As concerns this clonotype: It has no known antigen specificity. No per-base quality is available; no much larger clone lies one base away.

Library prep was done by RT-PCR. The listed sequencing device is Illumina HiSeq 2500. TCRdb reran the public reads through fastp at Q25 and MiXCR, keeping productive beta chains. Each record represents a unique CDR3 protein, reported with the most common genes and DNA among its rows. The sample contains 450,000 to 600,000 distinct CDR3 sequences, 15% to 20% of them found a single time. Approximately 3% of the sample is taken by the ten largest. CDR1 is given as SGHTA and CDR2 as FQGNSA, both from the germline V gene. The cysteine opens and the phenylalanine closes a CDR3 of 15 amino acids. Of all the DNA, just the CDR3 is kept, 45 bases in frame from base 1. Trimming takes 1 base from V and 3 bases from J, and the germline ends sit 13 bases apart. On the study overall, not on this receptor specifically: The authors suggested that each seasonal influenza vaccination may recruit only a limited number of new T cells.

The clonotype originates from a man aged 50-75 years who received an inactivated influenza vaccine. Donor details come from another sample of the same person, matched by shared clones. Here the chain combines TRBV7-2 and TRBJ2-7; the D gene cannot be resolved reliably. Sample: CD4+ T cells sorted from PBMCs, taken around 2 years after vaccination. DNA sequence: TGTGCCAGCAGCTTAGACCACCCCTCCATCTACGAGCAGTACTTC. Its product reads: CASSLDHPSIYEQYF.